This T cell receptor (beta chain) was sequenced during a study of blood T cell repertoires in COVID-19. About the research overall: Sample material is recorded as cDNA or gDNA derived from T cells, B-cell-depleted T cells, or PBMCs.

The CDR3 is 16 amino acids. The germline CDR1 and CDR2 sequences are MNHNY and SVGAGI (reference sequence). With 0 bases clipped from V and 8 bases from J, the junction kept 8 bases outside the gene matches. The protocol was immunoSEQ multiplex PCR, while the TCRdb copy is restricted to in-frame clones and leaves out a portion. The table shows about 190,000 clones, with over 70% occurring only once. This clone was seen just once. Material: peripheral blood. This clonotype was obtained from a man aged 60 to 69 with active or convalescent COVID-19. The genes are TRBV6-6 and TRBJ2-3, with 10 bases lining up with TRBD1. The CDR3 coding sequence is TGTGCCAGCAGTTACTCTCCCGGGACAGGGGCGGCTACGCAGTATTTT. Residues: CASSYSPGTGAATQYF.